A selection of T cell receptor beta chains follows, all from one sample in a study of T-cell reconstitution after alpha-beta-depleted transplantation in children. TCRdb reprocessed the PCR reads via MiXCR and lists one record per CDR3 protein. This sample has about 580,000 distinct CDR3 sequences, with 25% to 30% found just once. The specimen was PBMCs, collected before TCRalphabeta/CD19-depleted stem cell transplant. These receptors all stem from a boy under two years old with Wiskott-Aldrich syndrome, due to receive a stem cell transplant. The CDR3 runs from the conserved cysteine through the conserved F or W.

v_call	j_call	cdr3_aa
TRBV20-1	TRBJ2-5	CSARGGAGGQETQYF
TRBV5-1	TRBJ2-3	CASSLIDTQYF
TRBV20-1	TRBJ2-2	CSALSFGELFF
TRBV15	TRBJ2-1	CATTPTGQGRNEQFF
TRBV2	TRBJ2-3	CASSALSGTGGPDTQYF
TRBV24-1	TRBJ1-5	CATSDLSQPQHF
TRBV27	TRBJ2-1	CATSLRGSTNNEQFF
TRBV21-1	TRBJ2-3	CASRHSGTDTQYF
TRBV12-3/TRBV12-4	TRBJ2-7	CASARLLAGGSYEQYF
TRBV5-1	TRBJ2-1	CASSFQGLANNEQFF
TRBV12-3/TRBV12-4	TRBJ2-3	CASTRGRSGSDTQYF
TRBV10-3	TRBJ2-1	CAISDGQGTYNEQFF
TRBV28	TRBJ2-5	CASRGMGVGETQYF
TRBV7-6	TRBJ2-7	CASSLIGPSGPREQYF
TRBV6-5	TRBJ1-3	CASSYRRDRNTIYF
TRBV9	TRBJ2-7	CASSVDDGVSYEQYF
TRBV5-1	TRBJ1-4	CASSLGGIGEKLFF
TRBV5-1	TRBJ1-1	CASSLGGAVAEAFF
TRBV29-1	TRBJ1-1	CSVDLPGTFF
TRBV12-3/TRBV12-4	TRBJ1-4	CASSLSGEGEKLFF
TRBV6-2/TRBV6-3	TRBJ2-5	CASSPGLAGGRETQYF
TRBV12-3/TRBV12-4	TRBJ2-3	CAIGGWDTDTQYF
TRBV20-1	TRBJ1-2	CSARETVYGYTF
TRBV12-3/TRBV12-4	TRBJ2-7	CASSFYSPGEQYF
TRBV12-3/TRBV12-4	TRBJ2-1	CASSLRDRAHNQQFF
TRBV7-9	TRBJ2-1	CASSTERGEQFF